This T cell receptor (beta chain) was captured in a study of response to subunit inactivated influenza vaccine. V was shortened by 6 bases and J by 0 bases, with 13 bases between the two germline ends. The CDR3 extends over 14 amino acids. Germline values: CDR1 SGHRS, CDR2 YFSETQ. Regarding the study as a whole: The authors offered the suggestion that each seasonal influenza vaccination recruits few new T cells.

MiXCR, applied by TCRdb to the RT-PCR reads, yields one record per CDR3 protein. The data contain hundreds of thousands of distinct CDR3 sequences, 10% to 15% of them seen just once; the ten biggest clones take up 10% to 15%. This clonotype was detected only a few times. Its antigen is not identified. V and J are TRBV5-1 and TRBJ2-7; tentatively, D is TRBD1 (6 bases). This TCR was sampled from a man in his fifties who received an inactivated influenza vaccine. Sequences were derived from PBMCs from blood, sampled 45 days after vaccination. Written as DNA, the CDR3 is TGCGCCAGCAAAAGACAGGATAACTCCTACGAGCAGTACTTC. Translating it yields CASKRQDNSYEQYF.